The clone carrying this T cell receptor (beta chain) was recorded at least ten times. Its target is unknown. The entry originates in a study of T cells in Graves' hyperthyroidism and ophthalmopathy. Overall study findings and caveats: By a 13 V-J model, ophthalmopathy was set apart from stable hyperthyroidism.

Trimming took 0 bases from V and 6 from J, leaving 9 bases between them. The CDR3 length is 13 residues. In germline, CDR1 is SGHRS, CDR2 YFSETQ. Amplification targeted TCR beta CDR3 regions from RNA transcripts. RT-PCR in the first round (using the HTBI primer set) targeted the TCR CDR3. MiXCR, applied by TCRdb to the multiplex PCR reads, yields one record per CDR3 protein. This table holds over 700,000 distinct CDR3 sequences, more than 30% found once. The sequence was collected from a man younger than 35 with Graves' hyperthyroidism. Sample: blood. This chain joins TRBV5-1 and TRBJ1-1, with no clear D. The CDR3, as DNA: TGCGCCAGCAGCTTGGAAGGAGGGCCTGAAGCTTTCTTT. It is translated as CASSLEGGPEAFF.